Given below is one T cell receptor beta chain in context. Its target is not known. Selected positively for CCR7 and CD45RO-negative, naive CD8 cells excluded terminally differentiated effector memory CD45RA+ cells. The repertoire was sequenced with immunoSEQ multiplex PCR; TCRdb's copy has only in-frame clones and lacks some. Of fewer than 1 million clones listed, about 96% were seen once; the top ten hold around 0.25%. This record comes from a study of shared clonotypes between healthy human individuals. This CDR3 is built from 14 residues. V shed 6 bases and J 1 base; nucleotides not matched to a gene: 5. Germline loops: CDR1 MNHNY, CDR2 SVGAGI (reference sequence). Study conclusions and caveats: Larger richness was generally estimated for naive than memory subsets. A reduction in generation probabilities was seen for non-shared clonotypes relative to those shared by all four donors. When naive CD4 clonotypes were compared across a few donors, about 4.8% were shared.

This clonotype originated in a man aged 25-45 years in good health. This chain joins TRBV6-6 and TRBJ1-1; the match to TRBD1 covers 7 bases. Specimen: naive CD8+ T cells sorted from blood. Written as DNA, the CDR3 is TGTGCCAGCAGAACCTGGGACAGGAACACTGAAGCTTTCTTT. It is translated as CASRTWDRNTEAFF.